The entry below describes one T cell receptor (beta chain). This entry is derived from a study of blood T cell repertoires in COVID-19. On the study more broadly: Material from acute and convalescent COVID-19 was sourced from the United States, Italy and Spain.

J was trimmed by 5 bases and V by 4 bases; bases with no gene match: 4. The CDR3 is made up of 14 amino acids. The germline CDR1 and CDR2 sequences are KGHDR and SFDVKD. Sequencing was performed with immunoSEQ multiplex PCR; in TCRdb, only in-frame clones are kept and a portion is missing. The sample shows roughly 250,000 clones, 75% to 90% of them seen only once. This rearrangement joins TRBV24-1 to TRBJ2-3, with 8 bases aligning to TRBD2. Material for sequencing was PBMCs or T cells enriched from blood (not recorded which). The receptor's source is a woman between 18 and 29 years old who had recovered from COVID-19. The CDR3 DNA reads TGTGCCACCAGTGACGGACTAGCCCAAGATACGCAGTATTTT. It yields the protein CATSDGLAQDTQYF.